This T cell receptor (beta chain) was captured by sequencing in a study of cytotoxic CD8 clonotypes in ibrutinib-treated CLL. Study as a whole: Sequenced samples delivered averages of around 250,000 productive templates and roughly 100,000 productive rearrangements. Study-level results: Clonality increased at ibrutinib response and stayed stable in sustained remission. At progression, however, it fell back toward baseline. Sampling times (in sustained-remission versus progressing patients) were not the same.

From germline, CDR1 is SGHTA and CDR2 FQGNSA. This CDR3 has 16 residues. V shed 2 bases and J shed 1 base, with 9 bases lying between them. TCRdb's table, derived via immunoSEQ multiplex PCR, lists solely in-frame clones and lacks some. This sample has 130,000 or so clones; approximately 81% occur once, and the top ten carry 3% to 4%. Worth noting for this clone: The antigen remains undetermined.

This specimen was PBMCs, taken after 24 months of ibrutinib treatment. V is TRBV7-2 and J is TRBJ2-6; D is perhaps TRBD2 (6 bases). The source is a human donor with chronic lymphocytic leukemia. The CDR3 coding sequence is TGTGCCAGCAGCTTATCGGCGGGGTCTGGGGCCAACGTCCTGACTTTC. Translation: CASSLSAGSGANVLTF.